Following are 5 T cell receptor beta chains from one sample sequenced in a study of blood T cell repertoires in COVID-19. Profiling relied on immunoSEQ multiplex PCR, and the TCRdb table lists in-frame clones only, not all of them. This sample has around 470,000 clones; 90% occur once, and the top ten carry 0.6%. Source material: PBMCs or T cells enriched from blood (not recorded which). These receptors originate from a man younger than 35 who had recovered from COVID-19.

The chain recombines TRBV7-2 with TRBJ1-1; 8 nucleotides match TRBD1. Germline CDR1 and CDR2: SGHTA and FQGNSA. After removal of 1 base from V and 8 bases from J, the junction contained 9 bases not matched to a gene. The CDR3 has 15 residues. The CDR3 sequence is CASSLGTPGGREAFF. For the CDR3, the DNA is TGTGCCAGCAGCTTAGGGACTCCAGGGGGCCGCGAAGCTTTCTTT.

The chain couples TRBV6-5 to TRBJ2-3; D possibly corresponds to TRBD2 (5 bases). CDR1 and CDR2 from the germline V gene are MNHEY and SVGAGI. The CDR3 runs 14 residues. V was shortened by 2 bases and J by 3 bases, with 9 bases between the two germline ends. In nucleotides, the CDR3 is TGTGCCAGCAGTTACGTTCGGGGAACAGATACGCAGTATTTT. Its protein product is CASSYVRGTDTQYF.

The chain joins TRBV19 to TRBJ1-4; D possibly corresponds to TRBD1 (5 bases). This CDR3 is 15 amino acids long. V was clipped by 7 bases and J by 8 bases, with 20 bases between them. CDR1 is LNHDA and CDR2 is SQIVND in the germline V gene (reference sequence). Written as DNA, the CDR3 is TGTGCCAGTACCCACGGGGCATCAGCGGGGGAAAAACTGTTTTTT. It codes for CASTHGASAGEKLFF. The variable domain in full, with the rest retrieved from reference TRBV19 and TRBJ1-4, is DGGITQSPKYLFRKEGQNVTLSCEQNLNHDAMYWYRQDPGQGLRLIYYSQIVNDFQKGDIAEGYSVSREKKESFPLTVTSAQKNPTAFYLCASTHGASAGEKLFFGSGTQLSVL.

The chain has TRBV6-5 and TRBJ2-7, with 7 positions matching TRBD2. V lost 8 bases and J lost 3; bases outside the gene matches: 7. This CDR3 is 13 amino acids long. Germline values: CDR1 MNHEY, CDR2 SVGAGI. CDR3 nucleotides: TGTGCCAGCGCGGGAGCCGCGGGCTACGAGCAGTACTTC. This gives the protein CASAGAAGYEQYF.

V gene TRBV27 combines with J gene TRBJ1-1, with D perhaps TRBD1 (5 bases). The CDR3 spans 16 residues. The V gene lost 6 bases and the J gene lost 5 bases, with 22 bases spanning the gap. Germline V gene sequence: CDR1 MNHEY, CDR2 SMNVEV (reference sequence). CDR3 DNA sequence: TGTGCCAGCAGCCCCCAAGCCCGGGGGGGGGAGACTGAAGCTTTCTTT. This sequence encodes CASSPQARGGETEAFF.